In its sample, the clone carrying this T cell receptor beta chain is large (0.1 to 1%). The entire patient cohort was treatment-naive prior to thyroid surgery. J was trimmed by 2 bases and V by 4 bases; bases with no gene match: 7. This CDR3 contains 16 residues. Germline CDR1 and CDR2: SGHAT and FQNNGV. TCRdb re-called the PCR reads with MiXCR. The sample lists several thousand clones; around 30% were seen once. This entry belongs to a study of metastatic and nonmetastatic thyroid tumors. The overall study: The comparison covered peripheral blood and tumor or nodule tissue in malignant and benign thyroid patients.

The chain is built from TRBV11-2 and TRBJ1-3; 8 bases match TRBD1. Sequencing used tumor tissue. The sequence derives from a female donor with papillary thyroid cancer or a benign thyroid nodule (not recorded which). Some clones in this sample may be carry-over from other donors' samples. DNA of the CDR3: TGTGCCAGCAGCTCCTCGACAGGGGCAACTGGAAACACCATATATTTT. Translation: CASSSSTGATGNTIYF.